Listed here are 15 T cell receptor beta chains from one sample, sequenced in a study of T cells in Graves' hyperthyroidism and ophthalmopathy (dated by TCRdb to the late 2010s). Preparation of the library involved multiplex PCR. The instrument was an Illumina HiSeq 2000. TCR beta CDR3 regions were amplified from RNA transcripts. The TCR CDR3 was subjected to a first round of RT-PCR using the HTBI primer set and the Qiagen OneStep RT-PCR kit. In-frame beta chains were kept once TCRdb had trimmed the public reads at Q25 with fastp and called clones with MiXCR. CDR3 protein sequences are deduplicated, and each keeps its most common genes and DNA. The sample contains under 400,000 distinct CDR3 sequences, 13% to 15% of them found a single time. The top ten clonotypes cover about 21% of the sample. Material: blood. These receptors all stem from a woman aged 60-75 years with Graves' ophthalmopathy.

The V call is TRBV29-1, the J call TRBJ2-4, with D unresolved. With 8 bases removed from V and 1 base from J, the gap between germline ends came to 12 bases. The CDR3 is 13 amino acids. Germline V gene lookup returns CDR1 SQVTM and CDR2 ANQGSEA. The CDR3 loop is CSYASEAKNIQYF. DNA of the CDR3: TGCAGCTACGCGAGCGAGGCCAAAAACATTCAGTACTTC. Full variable domain (remainder filled in from reference TRBV29-1 and TRBJ2-4): SAVISQKPSRDICQRGTSLTIQCQVDSQVTMMFWYRQQPGQSLTLIATANQGSEATYESGFVIDKFPISRPNLTFSTLTVSNMSPEDSSIYLCSYASEAKNIQYFGAGTRLSVL.

The sample holds many counts of this clonotype. The rearrangement joins TRBV28 to TRBJ2-1; 7 bases match TRBD2. The germline gives CDR1 MDHEN, CDR2 SYDVKM. J lost 10 bases, V lost 8 bases, and 11 bases had no gene match. CDR3 length: 13 amino acids. CDR3: CASLPAGLEEQFF. The CDR3 bases are TGTGCCAGCCTACCGGCAGGACTAGAGGAGCAGTTCTTC.

This clonotype was counted at least ten times. The chain is built from TRBV5-1 and TRBJ2-2, with D maybe TRBD1 (5 bases). The germline V gene encodes CDR1 SGHRS and CDR2 YFSETQ. The V gene lost 4 bases and the J gene lost 4 bases, with 11 bases spanning the gap. This CDR3 is built from 14 residues. The CDR3 is CASSPSQVTGELFF. CDR3 nucleotides: TGCGCCAGCAGCCCGTCACAGGTCACCGGGGAGCTGTTTTTT. The complete variable domain, with remaining parts taken from reference TRBV5-1 and TRBJ2-2, reads KAGVTQTPRYLIKTRGQQVTLSCSPISGHRSVSWYQQTPGQGLQFLFEYFSETQRNKGNFPGRFSGRQFSNSRSEMNVSTLELGDSALYLCASSPSQVTGELFFGEGSRLTVL.

The chain links TRBV6-1 to TRBJ2-2; tentatively, D is TRBD1 or TRBD2 (6 bases each). The V end was cut by 9 bases, the J end by 5 bases, with 10 bases between. This CDR3 contains 12 residues. Germline V gene data show CDR1 as MNHNS and CDR2 as SASEGT. The CDR3 loop reads CASRGGTGELFF. DNA of the CDR3: TGTGCCAGTAGAGGGGGGACCGGGGAGCTGTTTTTT.

The chain is built from TRBV14 and TRBJ2-7; 7 nucleotides line up with TRBD1. This CDR3 has 14 residues. CDR1 SGHDN and CDR2 FVKESK come from the germline V gene. V was pared by 4 bases and J by 6 bases, with 9 bases of the junction left unmatched. The CDR3 DNA is TGTGCCAGCAGCCTGGTAGGGGGCTTTTCCGAGCAGTACTTC. It encodes CASSLVGGFSEQYF.

This clonotype was seen repeatedly, ten times or more. This chain connects TRBV6-1 to TRBJ2-1; D unclear. The CDR3 loop spans 15 amino acids. The germline gives CDR1 MNHNS, CDR2 SASEGT. V shed 2 bases and J shed 0 bases, with 8 bases lying between them. CDR3 sequence reads: CASSEMVGSYNEQFF. The CDR3 DNA reads TGTGCCAGCAGTGAAATGGTCGGCTCCTACAATGAGCAGTTCTTC.

This clonotype was counted ten times or more. The gene calls are TRBV5-1 and TRBJ2-3; D is unresolved. CDR3 length: 17 residues. CDR1 is SGHRS, CDR2 YFSETQ, per germline. Trimming removed 2 bases at V and 3 bases at J, with 19 bases between. The CDR3 is CASSLPSGFGMTDTQYF. In DNA form, the CDR3 reads TGCGCCAGCAGCTTACCCAGTGGGTTTGGCATGACAGATACGCAGTATTTT.

This clonotype was counted only a few times. The chain uses TRBV27 and TRBJ2-1, with D unclear. This CDR3 is 15 amino acids long. The germline V gene has CDR1 MNHEY and CDR2 SMNVEV (reference sequence). The germline V and J ends were trimmed by 6 bases and 0 bases, with 12 bases remaining between them. The DNA for the CDR3 is TGTGCCAGCAGCCTATGGGTGAGCTCCTACAATGAGCAGTTCTTC. This gives the protein CASSLWVSSYNEQFF.

V is TRBV29-1 and J is TRBJ2-7; D perhaps matches TRBD2 (7 bases). There are 12 residues in the CDR3. Trimming left V 6 bases short and J 4 bases short, with 13 bases between. CDR1 is SQVTM and CDR2 is ANQGSEA in the germline V gene. The CDR3 spells CSVGRGGYEQYF. CDR3 DNA: TGCAGCGTGGGGAGGGGGGGTTACGAGCAGTACTTC.

This clonotype was counted between two and nine times. The CDR3 coding sequence is TGCAGTGTGAGGGGGACGGCGAATTCACCCCTCCACTTT. Its protein is CSVRGTANSPLHF. The chain recombines TRBV20-1 with TRBJ1-6, with D perhaps matching TRBD1 (6 bases). This CDR3 has 13 amino acids. Germline CDR1 and CDR2: DFQATT and SNEGSKA (reference sequence). V was pared by 7 bases and J by 7 bases, with 14 bases between.

This clonotype was seen many times. This chain connects TRBV30 to TRBJ2-5, with 16 bases aligning to TRBD2. V gave up 1 base and J gave up 5 bases; unmatched junction bases: 1. The CDR3 runs to 15 residues. Germline-derived CDR1 and CDR2 are GTSNPN and SVGIG (reference sequence). The CDR3 DNA reads as TGTGCCTGGAGTGCGGGACTAGCGGGAGGGGAGACCCAGTACTTC. Translating it yields CAWSAGLAGGETQYF. Full variable domain (remainder filled in from reference TRBV30 and TRBJ2-5): SQTIHQWPATLVQPVGSPLSLECTVEGTSNPNLYWYRQAAGRGLQLLFYSVGIGQISSEVPQNLSASRPQDRQFILSSKKLLLSDSGFYLCAWSAGLAGGETQYFGPGTRLLVL.

This clonotype was picked up many times. This sequence joins TRBV20-1 and TRBJ2-5; the match to TRBD2 covers 13 bases. This CDR3 is built from 17 residues. The V gene end was trimmed by 0 bases and the J gene end by 2 bases; junction bases not matched to a gene: 6. From germline, CDR1 is DFQATT and CDR2 SNEGSKA (reference sequence). In DNA, the CDR3 is TGCAGTGCTAGAGATGGGACTAGCGGGACCCCACAAGAGACCCAGTACTTC. Translation: CSARDGTSGTPQETQYF.

The V and J genes are TRBV7-2 and TRBJ2-7; a possible D gene is TRBD1 (6 bases). The CDR3 covers 15 residues. CDR1 SGHTA and CDR2 FQGNSA come from the germline V gene. With 1 base removed from V and 5 bases from J, the gap between germline ends came to 15 bases. The CDR3 is CASSLVSGEGDEQYF. The DNA of the CDR3 is TGTGCCAGCAGCTTAGTGTCAGGGGAAGGCGACGAGCAGTACTTC.

In this sample, this clonotype turned up many times. The V gene is TRBV5-1, the J gene TRBJ2-3; the match to TRBD1 covers 12 bases. This CDR3 region has 18 residues. Germline loops: CDR1 SGHRS, CDR2 YFSETQ. Trimming removed 4 bases from V and 0 bases from J; junction bases left unmatched: 9. The CDR3 coding sequence is TGCGCCAGCAGCGCGGGACAGGGGGCCCAGACTAGCACAGATACGCAGTATTTT. This gives the protein CASSAGQGAQTSTDTQYF.

A note on this clonotype: With a much larger clone just one base away, this may be a read error. The V call is TRBV18, the J call TRBJ2-1; D gene ambiguous. This CDR3 spans 13 amino acids. Germline assignment: CDR1 KGHSH and CDR2 LQKENI. V was trimmed by 0 bases and J by 5 bases, leaving 5 bases between them. CDR3 sequence reads: CASSPPEHNEQFF. CDR3 nucleotides: TGTGCCAGCTCACCACCAGAGCACAATGAGCAGTTCTTC.